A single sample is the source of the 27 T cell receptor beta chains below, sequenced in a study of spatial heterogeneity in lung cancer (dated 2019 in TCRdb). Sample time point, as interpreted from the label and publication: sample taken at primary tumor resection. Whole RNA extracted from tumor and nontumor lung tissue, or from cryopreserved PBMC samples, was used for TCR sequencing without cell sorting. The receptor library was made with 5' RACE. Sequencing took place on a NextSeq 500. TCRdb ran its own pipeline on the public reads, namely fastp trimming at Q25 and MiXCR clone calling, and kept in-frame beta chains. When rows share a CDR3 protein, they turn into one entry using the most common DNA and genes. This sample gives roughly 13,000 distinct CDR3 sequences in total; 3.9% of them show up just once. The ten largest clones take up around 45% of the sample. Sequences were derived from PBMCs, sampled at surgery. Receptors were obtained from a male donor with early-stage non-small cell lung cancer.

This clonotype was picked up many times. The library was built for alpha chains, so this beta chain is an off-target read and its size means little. The CDR3 coding sequence is TGTGCCAGCAGCTTGAAGGGGGGCCCAGATACGCAGTATTTT. This codes for CASSLKGGPDTQYF. This sequence joins TRBV5-4 and TRBJ2-3; D assignment may be TRBD1 or TRBD2 (6 bases each). V was clipped by 1 base and J by 4 bases, with 10 bases between them. Germline CDR1 and CDR2: SGHNT and YYREEE (reference sequence). This CDR3 is 14 amino acids long. Using reference TRBV5-4 and TRBJ2-3 for the parts outside the CDR3, the full variable domain is ETGVTQSPTHLIKTRGQQVTLRCSSQSGHNTVSWYQQALGQGPQFIFQYYREEENGRGNFPPRFSGLQFPNYSSELNVNALELDDSALYLCASSLKGGPDTQYFGPGTRLTVL.

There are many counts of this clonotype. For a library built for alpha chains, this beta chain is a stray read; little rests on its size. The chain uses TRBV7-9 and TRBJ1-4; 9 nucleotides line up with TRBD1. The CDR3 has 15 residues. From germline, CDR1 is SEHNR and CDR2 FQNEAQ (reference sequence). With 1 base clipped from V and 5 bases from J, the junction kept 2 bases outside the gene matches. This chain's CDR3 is CASSLGQGVNEKLFF. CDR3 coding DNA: TGTGCCAGCAGCTTAGGACAGGGGGTGAATGAAAAACTGTTTTTT.

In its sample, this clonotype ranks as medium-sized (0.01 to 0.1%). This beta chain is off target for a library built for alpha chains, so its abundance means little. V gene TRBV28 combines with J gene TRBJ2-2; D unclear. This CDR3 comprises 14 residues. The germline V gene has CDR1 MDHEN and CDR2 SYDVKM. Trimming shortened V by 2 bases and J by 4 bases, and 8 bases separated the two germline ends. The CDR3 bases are TGTGCCAGCAGTTTAGGGCAGCCCACCGGGGAGCTGTTTTTT. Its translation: CASSLGQPTGELFF.

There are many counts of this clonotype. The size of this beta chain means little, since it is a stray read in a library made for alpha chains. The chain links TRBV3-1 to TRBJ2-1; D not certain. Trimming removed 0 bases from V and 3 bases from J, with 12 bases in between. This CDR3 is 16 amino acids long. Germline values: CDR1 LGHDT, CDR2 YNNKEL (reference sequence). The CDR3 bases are TGTGCCAGCAGCCAAGATTCGCGTACCATCTACAATGAGCAGTTCTTC. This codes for CASSQDSRTIYNEQFF.

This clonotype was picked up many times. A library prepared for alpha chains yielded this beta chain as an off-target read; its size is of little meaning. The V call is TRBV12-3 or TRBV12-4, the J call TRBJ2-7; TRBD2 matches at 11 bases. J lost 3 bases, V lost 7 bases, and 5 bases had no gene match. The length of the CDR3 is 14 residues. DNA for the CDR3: TGTGCCAGCACTCCCGGACTAGCGGGCTACGAGCAGTACTTC. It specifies CASTPGLAGYEQYF.

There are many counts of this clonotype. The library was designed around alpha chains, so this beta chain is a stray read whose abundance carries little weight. CDR3 sequence reads: CASSQIGETQYF. For the CDR3, the DNA is TGCGCCAGCAGCCAAATAGGAGAGACCCAGTACTTC. The chain joins TRBV4-3 to TRBJ2-5; unclear D gene. With 2 bases removed from V and 4 bases from J, the gap between germline ends came to 5 bases. This CDR3 contains 12 residues. Germline CDR1 LGHNA, CDR2 YSLEER.

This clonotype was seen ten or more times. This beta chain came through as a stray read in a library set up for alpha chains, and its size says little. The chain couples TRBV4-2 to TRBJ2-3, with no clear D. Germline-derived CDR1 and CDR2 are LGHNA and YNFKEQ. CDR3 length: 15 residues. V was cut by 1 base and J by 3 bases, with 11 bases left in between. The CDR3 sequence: CASSQVLWRTDTQYF. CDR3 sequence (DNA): TGTGCCAGCAGCCAAGTACTTTGGCGGACAGATACGCAGTATTTT.

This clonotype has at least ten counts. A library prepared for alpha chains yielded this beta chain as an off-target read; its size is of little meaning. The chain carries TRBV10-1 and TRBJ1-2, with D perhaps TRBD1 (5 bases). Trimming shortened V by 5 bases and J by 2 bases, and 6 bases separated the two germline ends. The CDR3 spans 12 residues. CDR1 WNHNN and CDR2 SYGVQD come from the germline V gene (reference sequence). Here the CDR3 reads CASSRDNYGYTF. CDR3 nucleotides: TGCGCCAGCAGTCGGGACAACTATGGCTACACCTTC.

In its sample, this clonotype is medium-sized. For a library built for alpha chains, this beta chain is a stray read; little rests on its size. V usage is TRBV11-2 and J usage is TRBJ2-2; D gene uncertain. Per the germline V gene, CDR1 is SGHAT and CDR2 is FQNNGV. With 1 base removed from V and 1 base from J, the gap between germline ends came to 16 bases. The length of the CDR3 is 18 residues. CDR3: CASSLVVLEAGNTGELFF. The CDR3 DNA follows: TGTGCCAGCAGCTTAGTAGTTCTCGAGGCAGGGAACACCGGGGAGCTGTTTTTT.

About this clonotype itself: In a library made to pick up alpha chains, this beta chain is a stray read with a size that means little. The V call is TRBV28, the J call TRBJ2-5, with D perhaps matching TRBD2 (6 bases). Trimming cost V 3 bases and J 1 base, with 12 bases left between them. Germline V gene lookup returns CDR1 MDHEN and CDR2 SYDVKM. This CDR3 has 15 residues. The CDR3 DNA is TGTGCCAGCAGTTTGGGGGTCGGGGGCCAAGAGACCCAGTACTTC. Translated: CASSLGVGGQETQYF.

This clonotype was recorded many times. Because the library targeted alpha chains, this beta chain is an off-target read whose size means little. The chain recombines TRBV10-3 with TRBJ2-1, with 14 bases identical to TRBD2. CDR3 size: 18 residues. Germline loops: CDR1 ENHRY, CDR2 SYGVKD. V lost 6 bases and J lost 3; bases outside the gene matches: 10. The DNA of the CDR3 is TGTGCCATCAGGCAGGGACTAGCGGGAGATGTCGGCTACAATGAGCAGTTCTTC. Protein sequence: CAIRQGLAGDVGYNEQFF.

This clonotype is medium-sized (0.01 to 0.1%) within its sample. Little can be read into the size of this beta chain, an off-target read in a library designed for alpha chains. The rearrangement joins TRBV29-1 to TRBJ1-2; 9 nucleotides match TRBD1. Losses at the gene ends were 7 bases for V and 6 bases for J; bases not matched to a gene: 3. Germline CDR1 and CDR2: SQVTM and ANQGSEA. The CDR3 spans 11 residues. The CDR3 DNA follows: TGCAGCGCCAGGACAGGGGATGGCTACACCTTC. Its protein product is CSARTGDGYTF. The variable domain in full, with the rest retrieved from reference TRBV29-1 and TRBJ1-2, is SAVISQKPSRDICQRGTSLTIQCQVDSQVTMMFWYRQQPGQSLTLIATANQGSEATYESGFVIDKFPISRPNLTFSTLTVSNMSPEDSSIYLCSARTGDGYTFGSGTRLTVV.

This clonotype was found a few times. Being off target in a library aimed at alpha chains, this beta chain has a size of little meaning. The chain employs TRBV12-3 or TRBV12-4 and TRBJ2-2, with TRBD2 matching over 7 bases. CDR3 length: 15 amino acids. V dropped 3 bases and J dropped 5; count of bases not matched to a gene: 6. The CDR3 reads CASSLAGEGTGELFF. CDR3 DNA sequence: TGTGCCAGCAGTTTGGCGGGAGAAGGTACCGGGGAGCTGTTTTTT.

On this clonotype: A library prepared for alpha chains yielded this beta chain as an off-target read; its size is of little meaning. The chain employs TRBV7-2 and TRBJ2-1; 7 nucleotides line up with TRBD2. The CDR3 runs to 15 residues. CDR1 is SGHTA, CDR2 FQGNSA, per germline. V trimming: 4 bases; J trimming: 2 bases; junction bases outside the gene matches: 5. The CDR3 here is CASSSLAIPYNEQFF. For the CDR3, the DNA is TGTGCCAGCAGCTCACTAGCGATTCCCTACAATGAGCAGTTCTTC. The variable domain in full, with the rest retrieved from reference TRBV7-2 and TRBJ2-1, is GAGVSQSPSNKVTEKGKDVELRCDPISGHTALYWYRQSLGQGLEFLIYFQGNSAPDKSGLPSDRFSAERTGGSVSTLTIQRTQQEDSAVYLCASSSLAIPYNEQFFGPGTRLTVL.

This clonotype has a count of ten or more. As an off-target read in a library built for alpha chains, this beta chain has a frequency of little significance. For the CDR3, the DNA is TGTGCCAGCAGCTTAGCGGAGCTGAGCACTGAAGCTTTCTTT. Translation: CASSLAELSTEAFF. The V call is TRBV11-1, the J call TRBJ1-1; D is undetermined. CDR1 SGHAT and CDR2 FQDESV come from the germline V gene (reference sequence). The CDR3 covers 14 residues. V shed 0 bases and J shed 4 bases, with 9 bases lying between them.

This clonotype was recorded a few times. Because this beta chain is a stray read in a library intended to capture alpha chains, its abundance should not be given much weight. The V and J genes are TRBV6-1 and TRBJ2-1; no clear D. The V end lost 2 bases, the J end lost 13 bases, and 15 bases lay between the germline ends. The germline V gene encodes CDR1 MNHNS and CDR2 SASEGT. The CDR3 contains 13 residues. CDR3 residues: CASSENLLVAQFF. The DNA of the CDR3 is TGTGCCAGCAGTGAAAACTTGCTAGTAGCTCAGTTCTTC.

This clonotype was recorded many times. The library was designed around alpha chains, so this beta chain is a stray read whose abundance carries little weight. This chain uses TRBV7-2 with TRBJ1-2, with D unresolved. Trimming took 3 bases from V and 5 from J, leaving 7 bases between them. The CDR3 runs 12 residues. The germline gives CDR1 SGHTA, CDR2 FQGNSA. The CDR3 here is CASSFGEYGYTF. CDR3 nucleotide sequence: TGTGCCAGCAGCTTTGGGGAATATGGCTACACCTTC.

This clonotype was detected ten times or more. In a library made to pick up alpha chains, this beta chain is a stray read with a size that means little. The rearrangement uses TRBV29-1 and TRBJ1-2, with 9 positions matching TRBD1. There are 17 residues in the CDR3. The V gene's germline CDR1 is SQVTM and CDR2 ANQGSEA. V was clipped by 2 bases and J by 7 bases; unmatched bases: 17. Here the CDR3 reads CSVERDRDSLGRPGYTF. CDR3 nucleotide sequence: TGCAGCGTTGAAAGGGACAGGGACTCTCTAGGGCGCCCTGGCTACACCTTC.

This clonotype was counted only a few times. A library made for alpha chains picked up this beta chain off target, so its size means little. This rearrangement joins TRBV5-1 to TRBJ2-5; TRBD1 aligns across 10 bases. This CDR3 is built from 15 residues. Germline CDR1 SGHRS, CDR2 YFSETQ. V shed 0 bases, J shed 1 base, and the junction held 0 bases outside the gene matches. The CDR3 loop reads CASSLGTGGQETQYF. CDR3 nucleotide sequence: TGCGCCAGCAGCTTGGGGACAGGGGGCCAAGAGACCCAGTACTTC.

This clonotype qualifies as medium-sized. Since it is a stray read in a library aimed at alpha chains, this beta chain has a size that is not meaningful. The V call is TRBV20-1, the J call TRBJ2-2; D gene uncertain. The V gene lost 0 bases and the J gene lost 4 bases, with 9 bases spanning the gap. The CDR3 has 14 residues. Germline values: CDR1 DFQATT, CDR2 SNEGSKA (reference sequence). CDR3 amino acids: CSARDFDVTGELFF. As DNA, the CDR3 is TGCAGTGCTAGAGATTTTGACGTCACCGGGGAGCTGTTTTTT.

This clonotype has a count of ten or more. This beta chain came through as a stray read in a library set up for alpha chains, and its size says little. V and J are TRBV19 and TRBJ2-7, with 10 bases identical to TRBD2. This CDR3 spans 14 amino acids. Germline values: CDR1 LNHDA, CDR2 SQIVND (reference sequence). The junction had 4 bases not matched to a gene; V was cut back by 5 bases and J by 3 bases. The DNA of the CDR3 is TGTGCCAGTAGTGGGACTAGCGAGCACTACGAGCAGTACTTC. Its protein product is CASSGTSEHYEQYF.

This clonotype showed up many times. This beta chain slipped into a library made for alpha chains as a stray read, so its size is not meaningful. CDR3 sequence: CSAPTVTDTQYF. CDR3 sequence (DNA): TGCAGTGCACCTACAGTGACAGATACGCAGTATTTT. The rearrangement joins TRBV20-1 to TRBJ2-3; no clear D. The CDR3 sequence is 12 residues long. Germline CDR1 reads DFQATT; CDR2 reads SNEGSKA (reference sequence). V was clipped by 6 bases and J by 3 bases, with 10 bases between them.

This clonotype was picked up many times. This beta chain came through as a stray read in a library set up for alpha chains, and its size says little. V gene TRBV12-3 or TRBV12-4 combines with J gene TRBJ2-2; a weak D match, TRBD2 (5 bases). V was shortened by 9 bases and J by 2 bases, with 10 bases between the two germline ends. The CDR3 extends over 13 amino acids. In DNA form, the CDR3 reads TGTGCCAGTTGCCGGGGTAACACCGGGGAGCTGTTTTTT. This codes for CASCRGNTGELFF.

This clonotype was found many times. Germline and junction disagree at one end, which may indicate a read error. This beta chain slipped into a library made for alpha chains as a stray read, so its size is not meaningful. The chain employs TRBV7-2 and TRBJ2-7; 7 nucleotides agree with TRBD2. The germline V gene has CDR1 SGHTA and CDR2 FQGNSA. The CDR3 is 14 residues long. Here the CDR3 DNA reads TGTGTCAGCAGCCTTACTAGCGCCTCCTACGAGCAGTACTTC. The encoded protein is CVSSLTSASYEQYF.

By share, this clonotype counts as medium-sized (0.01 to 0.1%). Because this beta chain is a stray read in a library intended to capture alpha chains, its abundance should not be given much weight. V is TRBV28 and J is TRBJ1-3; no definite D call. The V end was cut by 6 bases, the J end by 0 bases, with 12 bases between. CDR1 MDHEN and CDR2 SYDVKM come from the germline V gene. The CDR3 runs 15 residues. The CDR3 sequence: CASRRMWGSGNTIYF. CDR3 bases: TGTGCCAGCAGGCGGATGTGGGGCTCTGGAAACACCATATATTTT. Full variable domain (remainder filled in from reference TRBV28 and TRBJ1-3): DVKVTQSSRYLVKRTGEKVFLECVQDMDHENMFWYRQDPGLGLRLIYFSYDVKMKEKGDIPEGYSVSREKKERFSLILESASTNQTSMYLCASRRMWGSGNTIYFGEGSWLTVV.

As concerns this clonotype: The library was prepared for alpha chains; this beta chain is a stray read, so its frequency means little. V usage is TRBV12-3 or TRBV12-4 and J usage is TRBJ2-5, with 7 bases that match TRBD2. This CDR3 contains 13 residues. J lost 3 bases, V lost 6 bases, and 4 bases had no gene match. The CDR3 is CASSNLAEETQYF. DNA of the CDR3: TGTGCCAGCAGCAACCTAGCGGAAGAGACCCAGTACTTC.

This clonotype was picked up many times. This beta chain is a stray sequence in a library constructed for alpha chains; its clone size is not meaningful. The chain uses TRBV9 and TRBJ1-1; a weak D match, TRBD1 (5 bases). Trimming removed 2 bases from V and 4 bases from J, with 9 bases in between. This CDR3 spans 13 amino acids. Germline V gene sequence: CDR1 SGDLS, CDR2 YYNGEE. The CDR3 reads CASSVGGSTEAFF. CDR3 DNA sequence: TGTGCCAGCAGCGTTGGGGGGTCCACTGAAGCTTTCTTT.